The entry that follows covers one TCR beta chain sequence. Antigen unknown. This record comes from a study of T-cell reconstitution after alpha-beta-depleted transplantation in children. Findings of the study overall: Newly made T cells mostly supplied T-cell counts and diversity one year after transplant. Where some patients showed high TCRbeta diversity at day 60, it came from recipient T cells and thymic progenitors that had survived. It was reported that alpha-beta T cells came from several hundred expanded graft clones (about two months after transplant).

It was with unique molecular identifiers that the TCRbeta library was prepared. Each CDR3 protein gets one entry after TCRdb re-called the PCR reads with MiXCR. Found here are about 440,000 distinct CDR3 sequences, roughly two fifths of them singletons; the top ten hold approximately 30%. V lost 7 bases and J 7 bases, leaving 13 bases between the germline ends. CDR3 length: 13 residues. Germline CDR1 and CDR2: KGHDR and SFDVKD. The chain has TRBV24-1 and TRBJ1-5, with D possibly being TRBD1 (6 bases). The material was PBMCs, obtained before TCRalphabeta/CD19-depleted stem cell transplant. The clonotype comes from a girl aged 2-9 years with aplastic anemia, due to receive a stem cell transplant. The CDR3 is CATSPQGGQPQHF. The CDR3 DNA sequence: TGTGCCACCAGCCCACAGGGAGGGCAGCCCCAGCATTTT.